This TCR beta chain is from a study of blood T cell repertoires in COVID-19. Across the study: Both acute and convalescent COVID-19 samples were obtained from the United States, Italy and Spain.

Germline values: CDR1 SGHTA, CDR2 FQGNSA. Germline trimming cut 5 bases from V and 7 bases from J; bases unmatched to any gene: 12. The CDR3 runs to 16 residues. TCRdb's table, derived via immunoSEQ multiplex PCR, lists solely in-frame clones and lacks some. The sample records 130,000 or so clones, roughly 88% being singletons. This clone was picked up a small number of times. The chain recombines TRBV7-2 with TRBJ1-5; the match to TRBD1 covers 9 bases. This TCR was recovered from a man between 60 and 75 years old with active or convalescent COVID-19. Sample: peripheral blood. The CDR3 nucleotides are TGTGCCAGCAGCCCCCGGGACAGGGCTTTTGGGCAGCCCCAGCATTTT. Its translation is CASSPRDRAFGQPQHF.